The clone carrying this T cell receptor (beta chain) was counted at least ten times. As yet, its antigen is unknown. Time point specified: persistent/refractory GD, antithyroid drugs over 5 years with positive TRAb. RNA extracted from PBMCs served as the sequencing template. The sample belongs to a study of regulatory T cells in long-lasting Graves disease. Whole-study findings and limits: Those with persistent Graves' had less TCR diversity than newly diagnosed patients.

Arm-PCR of CDR3 regions and iRepertoire HTBI primers were used to build TCR beta libraries. Authors' data handling: Across samples, roughly 64 TRBV and around 14 TRBJ segments were found. TCRdb re-called the multiplex PCR reads with MiXCR, one entry per CDR3 protein. None of the V and J calls come from the authors' own analysis; TCRdb made them. The table has about 470,000 distinct CDR3 sequences, less than 25% seen once. Source: peripheral blood mononuclear cells (PBMCs), taken when the disease was refractory, from a patient treated with antithyroid drugs. The sequence was collected from a female donor with Graves disease.

As DNA, the CDR3 is TGTGCCAGCAGCGCCTCCGGGGGGGACCCCTGGGGGGGCTACACCTTC. It specifies CASSASGGDPWGGYTF. J is TRBJ1-2 and V is TRBV11-2, with D perhaps TRBD1 (5 bases). Germline V lookup: CDR1 SGHAT, CDR2 FQNNGV. This CDR3 spans 16 amino acids. V lost 5 bases and J lost 8, with 24 bases in between. The entire variable domain, with the rest obtained from reference TRBV11-2 and TRBJ1-2, is as follows: EAGVAQSPRYKIIEKRQSVAFWCNPISGHATLYWYQQILGQGPKLLIQFQNNGVVDDSQLPKDRFSAERLKGVDSTLKIQPAKLEDSAVYLCASSASGGDPWGGYTFGSGTRLTVV.